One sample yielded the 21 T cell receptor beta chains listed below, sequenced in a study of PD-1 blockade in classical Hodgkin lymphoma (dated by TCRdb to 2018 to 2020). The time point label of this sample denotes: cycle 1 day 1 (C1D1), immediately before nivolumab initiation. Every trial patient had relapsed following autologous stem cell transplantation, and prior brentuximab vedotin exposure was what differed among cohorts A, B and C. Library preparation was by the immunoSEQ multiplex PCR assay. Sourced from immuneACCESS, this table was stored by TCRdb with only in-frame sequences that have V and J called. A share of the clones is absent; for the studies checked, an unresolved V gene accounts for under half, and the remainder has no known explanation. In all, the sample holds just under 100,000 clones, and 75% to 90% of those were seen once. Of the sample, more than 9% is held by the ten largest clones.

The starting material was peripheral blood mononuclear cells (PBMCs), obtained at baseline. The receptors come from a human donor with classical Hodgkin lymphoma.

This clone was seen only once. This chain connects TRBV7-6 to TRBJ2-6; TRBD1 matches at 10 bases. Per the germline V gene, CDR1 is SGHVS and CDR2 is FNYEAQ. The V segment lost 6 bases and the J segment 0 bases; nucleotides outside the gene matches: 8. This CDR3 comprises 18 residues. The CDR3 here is CASSTPDRGFSGANVLTF. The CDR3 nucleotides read TGTGCCAGCAGTACCCCGGACAGGGGGTTCTCTGGGGCCAACGTCCTGACTTTC.

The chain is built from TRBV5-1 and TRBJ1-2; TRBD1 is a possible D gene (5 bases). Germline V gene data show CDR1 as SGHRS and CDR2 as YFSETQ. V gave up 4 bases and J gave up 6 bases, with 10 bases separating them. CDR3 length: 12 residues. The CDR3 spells CASSGQGNGYTF. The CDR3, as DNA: TGCGCCAGCAGCGGTCAGGGTAATGGCTACACCTTC.

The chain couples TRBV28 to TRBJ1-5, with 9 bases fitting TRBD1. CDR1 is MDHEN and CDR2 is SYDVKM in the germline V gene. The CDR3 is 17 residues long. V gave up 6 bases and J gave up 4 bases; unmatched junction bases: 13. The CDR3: CASSRSGGTGRNQPQHF. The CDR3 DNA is TGTGCCAGCAGCAGATCTGGGGGGACAGGGCGAAATCAGCCCCAGCATTTT.

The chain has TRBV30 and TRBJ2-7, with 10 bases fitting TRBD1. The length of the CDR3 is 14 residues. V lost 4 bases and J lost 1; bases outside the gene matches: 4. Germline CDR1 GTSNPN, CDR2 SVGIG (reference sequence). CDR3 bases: TGTGCCTGGAAAAGGGACAGGGGATCCTACGAGCAGTACTTC. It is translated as CAWKRDRGSYEQYF.

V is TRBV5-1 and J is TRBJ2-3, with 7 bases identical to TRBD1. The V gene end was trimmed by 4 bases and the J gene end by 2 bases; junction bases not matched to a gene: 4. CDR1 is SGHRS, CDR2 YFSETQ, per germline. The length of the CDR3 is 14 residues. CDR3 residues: CASSPGTATDTQYF. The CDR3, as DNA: TGCGCCAGCAGCCCGGGGACAGCCACAGATACGCAGTATTTT.

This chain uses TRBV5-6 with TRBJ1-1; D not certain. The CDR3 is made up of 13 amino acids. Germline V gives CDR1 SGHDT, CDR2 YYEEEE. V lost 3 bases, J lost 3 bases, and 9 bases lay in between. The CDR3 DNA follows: TGTGCCAGCAGCTCGACAAAGCACACTGAAGCTTTCTTT. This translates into CASSSTKHTEAFF.

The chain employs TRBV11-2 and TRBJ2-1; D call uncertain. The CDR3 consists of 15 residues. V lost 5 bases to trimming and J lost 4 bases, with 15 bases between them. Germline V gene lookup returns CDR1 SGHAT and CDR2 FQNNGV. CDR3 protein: CASSADWAAYNEQFF. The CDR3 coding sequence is TGTGCCAGCAGCGCCGACTGGGCAGCTTACAATGAGCAGTTCTTC.

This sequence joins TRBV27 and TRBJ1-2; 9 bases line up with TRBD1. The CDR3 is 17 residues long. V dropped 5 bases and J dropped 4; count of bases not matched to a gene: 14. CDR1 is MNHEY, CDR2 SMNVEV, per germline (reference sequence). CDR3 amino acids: CASSHGTGLSSGYGYTF. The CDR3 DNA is TGTGCCAGCAGTCACGGGACAGGGCTGAGTTCCGGCTATGGCTACACCTTC.

CDR3 coding DNA: TGCGCCAGCAGCTTAGATACGGCCGGGGAGCTGTTTTTT. Translation gives CASSLDTAGELFF. The chain couples TRBV5-1 to TRBJ2-2; unclear D gene. V was pared by 2 bases and J by 6 bases, with 8 bases between. Germline lookup yields CDR1 SGHRS and CDR2 YFSETQ. This CDR3 spans 13 amino acids.

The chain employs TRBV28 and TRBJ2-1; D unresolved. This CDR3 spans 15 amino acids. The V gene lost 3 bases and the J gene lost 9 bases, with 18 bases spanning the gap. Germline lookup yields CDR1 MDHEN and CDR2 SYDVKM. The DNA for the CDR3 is TGTGCCAGCAGTTTGCCGGGCCTCCAGATTAGTGAGCAGTTCTTC. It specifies CASSLPGLQISEQFF.

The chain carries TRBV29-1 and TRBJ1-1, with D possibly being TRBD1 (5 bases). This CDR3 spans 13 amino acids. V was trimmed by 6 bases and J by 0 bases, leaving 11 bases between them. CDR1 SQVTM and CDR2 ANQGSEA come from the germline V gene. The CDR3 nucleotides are TGCAGCGTACACGACAGATTGAACACTGAAGCTTTCTTT. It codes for CSVHDRLNTEAFF.

The CDR3 coding sequence is TGCAGCGTTGAAGATCAGGGGCGATATTACAATGAGCAGTTCTTC. It translates to CSVEDQGRYYNEQFF. The V and J genes are TRBV29-1 and TRBJ2-1, with TRBD1 as a possible D gene (6 bases). The CDR3 is 15 amino acids. V lost 0 bases, J lost 4 bases, and 13 bases lay in between. Germline assignment: CDR1 SQVTM and CDR2 ANQGSEA.

As DNA, the CDR3 is TGTGCCAGCAGCTTGGTATTAGCGGGCGAGCAGTACTTC. Encoded protein: CASSLVLAGEQYF. The V and J genes are TRBV5-6 and TRBJ2-7; TRBD2 matches 7 bases. Trimming cost V 0 bases and J 6 bases; bases outside gene matches: 3. Germline V gives CDR1 SGHDT, CDR2 YYEEEE. The CDR3 sequence is 13 residues long. The full variable domain, rest sourced from reference TRBV5-6 and TRBJ2-7, is DAGVTQSPTHLIKTRGQQVTLRCSPKSGHDTVSWYQQALGQGPQFIFQYYEEEERQRGNFPDRFSGHQFPNYSSELNVNALLLGDSALYLCASSLVLAGEQYFGPGTRLTVT.

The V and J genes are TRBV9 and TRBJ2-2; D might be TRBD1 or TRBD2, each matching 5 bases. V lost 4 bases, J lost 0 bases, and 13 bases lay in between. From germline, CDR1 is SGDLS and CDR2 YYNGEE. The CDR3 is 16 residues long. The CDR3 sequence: CASSFRGDPNTGELFF. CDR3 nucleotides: TGTGCCAGCAGCTTTCGGGGCGACCCGAACACCGGGGAGCTGTTTTTT.

In DNA, the CDR3 is TGTGCCAGCAGACCTACGGGACTCTCCTACGAGCAGTACTTC. It specifies CASRPTGLSYEQYF. The gene calls are TRBV7-9 and TRBJ2-7; a possible D gene is TRBD2 (6 bases). V lost 6 bases to trimming and J lost 0 bases, with 12 bases between them. The germline V gene encodes CDR1 SEHNR and CDR2 FQNEAQ (reference sequence). The CDR3 runs 14 residues.

This CDR3 is CASSHQRGGISVSYNEQFF. The CDR3 bases are TGCGCCAGCAGCCATCAAAGAGGGGGAATCTCCGTCTCCTACAATGAGCAGTTCTTC. The chain couples TRBV4-1 to TRBJ2-1; a possible D gene is TRBD1 (6 bases). The CDR3 is made up of 19 amino acids. In germline, CDR1 is MGHRA, CDR2 YSYEKL. V gave up 3 bases and J gave up 0 bases, with 21 bases separating them.

This CDR3 is CASSGRGLAYEQFF. DNA for the CDR3: TGTGCCAGCAGCGGCAGAGGCCTAGCGTATGAGCAGTTCTTC. This chain connects TRBV11-2 to TRBJ2-1, with D possibly matching TRBD2 (6 bases). The CDR3 has 14 residues. Trimming left V 5 bases short and J 8 bases short, with 16 bases between. Germline CDR1 reads SGHAT; CDR2 reads FQNNGV.

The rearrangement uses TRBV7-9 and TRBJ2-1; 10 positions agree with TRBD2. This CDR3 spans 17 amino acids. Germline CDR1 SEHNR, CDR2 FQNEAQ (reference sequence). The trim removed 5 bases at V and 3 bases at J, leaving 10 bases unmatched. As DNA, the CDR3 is TGTGCCAGCAGCCCTGGGGGGCTAGCGGGAGTCTACAATGAGCAGTTCTTC. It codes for CASSPGGLAGVYNEQFF.

In nucleotides, the CDR3 is TGTGCCAGCAGGGAGGGGAGTTTCAATCAGCCCCAGCATTTT. As protein: CASREGSFNQPQHF. The chain carries TRBV27 and TRBJ1-5; tentatively, D is TRBD1 (5 bases). CDR3 length: 14 amino acids. Germline V lookup: CDR1 MNHEY, CDR2 SMNVEV (reference sequence). V was shortened by 6 bases and J by 3 bases, with 12 bases between the two germline ends.

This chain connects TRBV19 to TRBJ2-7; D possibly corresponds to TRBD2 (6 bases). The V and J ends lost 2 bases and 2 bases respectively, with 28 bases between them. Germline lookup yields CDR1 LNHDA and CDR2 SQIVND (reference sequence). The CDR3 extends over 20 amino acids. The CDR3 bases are TGTGCCAGTAGTATACGCGGGCTCCTTGAAGTCGGGGGATCGCCCTACGAGCAGTACTTC. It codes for CASSIRGLLEVGGSPYEQYF.

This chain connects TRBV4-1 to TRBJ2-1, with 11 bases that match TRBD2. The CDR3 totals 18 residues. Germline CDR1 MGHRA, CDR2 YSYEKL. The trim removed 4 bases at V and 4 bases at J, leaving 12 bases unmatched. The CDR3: CASSRLSSTSGTYNEQFF. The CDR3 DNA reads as TGCGCCAGCAGCCGGCTAAGCTCGACTAGCGGGACTTACAATGAGCAGTTCTTC.